The clone carrying this T cell receptor beta chain was seen a few times. Its antigen is currently unknown. Donors showed nominal health when sampled, although they likely had unrecorded immune exposures. The germline V gene encodes CDR1 MNHNS and CDR2 SASEGT. V dropped 2 bases and J dropped 7 bases, with 14 bases sitting between them. This CDR3 has 14 amino acids. The data were obtained in a study of cytomegalovirus exposure and HLA in healthy donors. Study findings and constraints: Presence/absence analyses supposed approximately even sequencing depth among donors. A list of more than 150 TCR beta chains associated with cytomegalovirus was given.

PCR involved 60 Vbeta and 13 Jbeta primers. Some clones are missing from TCRdb's copy, which holds only in-frame ones; the method was immunoSEQ multiplex PCR. The profile shows over 75,000 clones, approximately 84% of them singletons. This clonotype was sampled from a young woman in good health and CMV-seropositive. The sample taken for sequencing was PBMCs. The chain is built from TRBV6-1 and TRBJ1-1, with D uncertain. The CDR3 loop is CASSEPREVSEAFF. The CDR3 DNA follows: TGTGCCAGCAGTGAACCGAGGGAAGTGAGTGAAGCTTTCTTT.